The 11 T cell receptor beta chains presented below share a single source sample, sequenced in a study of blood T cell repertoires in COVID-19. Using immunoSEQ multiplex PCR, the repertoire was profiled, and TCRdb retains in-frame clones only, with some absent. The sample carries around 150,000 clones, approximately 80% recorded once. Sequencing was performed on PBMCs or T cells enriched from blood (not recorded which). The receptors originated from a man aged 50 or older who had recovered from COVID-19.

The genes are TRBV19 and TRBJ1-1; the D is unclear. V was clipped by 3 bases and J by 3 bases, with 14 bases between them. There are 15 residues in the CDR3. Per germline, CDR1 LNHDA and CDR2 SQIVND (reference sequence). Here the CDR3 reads CASSMRANTYTEAFF. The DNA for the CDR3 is TGTGCCAGTAGTATGAGGGCGAATACGTACACTGAAGCTTTCTTT.

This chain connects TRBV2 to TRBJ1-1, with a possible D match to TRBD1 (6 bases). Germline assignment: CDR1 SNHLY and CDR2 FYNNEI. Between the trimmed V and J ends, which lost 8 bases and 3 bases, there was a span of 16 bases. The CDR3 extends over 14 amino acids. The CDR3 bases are TGTGCCAGCGGCCTAGGGGGGGGACACACTGAAGCTTTCTTT. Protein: CASGLGGGHTEAFF.

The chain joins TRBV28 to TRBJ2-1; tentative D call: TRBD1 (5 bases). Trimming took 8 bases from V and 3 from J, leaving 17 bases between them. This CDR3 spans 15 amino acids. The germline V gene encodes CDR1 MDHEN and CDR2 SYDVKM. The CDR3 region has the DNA TGTGCCAGCTCGAGTGCTGGGGCGGACTACAATGAGCAGTTCTTC. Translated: CASSSAGADYNEQFF.

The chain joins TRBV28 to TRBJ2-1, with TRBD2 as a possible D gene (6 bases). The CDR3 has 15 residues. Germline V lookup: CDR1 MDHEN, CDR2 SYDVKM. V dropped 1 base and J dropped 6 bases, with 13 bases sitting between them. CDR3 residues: CASSLSREASNEQFF. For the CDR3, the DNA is TGTGCCAGCAGTTTATCGAGGGAGGCAAGCAATGAGCAGTTCTTC.

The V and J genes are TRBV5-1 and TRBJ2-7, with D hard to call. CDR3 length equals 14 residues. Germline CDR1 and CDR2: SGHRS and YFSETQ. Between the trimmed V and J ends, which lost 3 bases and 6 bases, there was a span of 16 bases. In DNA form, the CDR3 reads TGCGCCAGCAGCTCCACCCGTCCGGGTTCCGAGCAGTACTTC. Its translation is CASSSTRPGSEQYF.

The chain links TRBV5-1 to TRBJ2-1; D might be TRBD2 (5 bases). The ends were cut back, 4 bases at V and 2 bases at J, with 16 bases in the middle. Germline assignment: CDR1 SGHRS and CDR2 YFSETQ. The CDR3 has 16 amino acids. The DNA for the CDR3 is TGCGCCAGCAGCCTTGGGAGCGCGGAAACCTACAATGAGCAGTTCTTC. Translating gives CASSLGSAETYNEQFF.

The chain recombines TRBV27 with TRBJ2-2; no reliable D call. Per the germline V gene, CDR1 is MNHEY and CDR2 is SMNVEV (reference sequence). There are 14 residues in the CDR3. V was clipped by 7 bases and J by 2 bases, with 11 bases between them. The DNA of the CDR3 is TGTGCCAGCAAGCTGCTTCAAAACACCGGGGAGCTGTTTTTT. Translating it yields CASKLLQNTGELFF.

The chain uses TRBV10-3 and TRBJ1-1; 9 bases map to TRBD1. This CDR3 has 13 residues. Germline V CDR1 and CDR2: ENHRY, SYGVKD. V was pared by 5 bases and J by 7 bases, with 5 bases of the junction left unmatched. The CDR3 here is CAISRDRAGEAFF. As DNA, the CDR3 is TGTGCCATCAGTCGGGACAGGGCGGGTGAAGCTTTCTTT.

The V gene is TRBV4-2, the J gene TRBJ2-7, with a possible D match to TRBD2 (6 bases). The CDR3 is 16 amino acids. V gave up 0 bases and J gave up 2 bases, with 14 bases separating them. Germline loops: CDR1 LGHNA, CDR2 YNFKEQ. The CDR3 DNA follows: TGTGCCAGCAGCCAAGAGGCGGGGACCCAAACCTACGAGCAGTACTTC. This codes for CASSQEAGTQTYEQYF.

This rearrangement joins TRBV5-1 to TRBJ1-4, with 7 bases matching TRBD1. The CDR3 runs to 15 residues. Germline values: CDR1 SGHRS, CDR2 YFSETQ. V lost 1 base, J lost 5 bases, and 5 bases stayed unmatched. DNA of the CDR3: TGCGCCAGCAGCTTGTGGGGGACAGCGAATGAAAAACTGTTTTTT. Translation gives CASSLWGTANEKLFF.

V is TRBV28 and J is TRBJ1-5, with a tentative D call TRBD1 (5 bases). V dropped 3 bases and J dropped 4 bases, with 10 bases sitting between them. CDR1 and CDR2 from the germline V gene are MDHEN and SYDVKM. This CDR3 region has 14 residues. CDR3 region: CASSLPGYNQPQHF. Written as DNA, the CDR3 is TGTGCCAGCAGTTTGCCAGGGTATAATCAGCCCCAGCATTTT. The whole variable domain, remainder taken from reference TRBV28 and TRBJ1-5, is DVKVTQSSRYLVKRTGEKVFLECVQDMDHENMFWYRQDPGLGLRLIYFSYDVKMKEKGDIPEGYSVSREKKERFSLILESASTNQTSMYLCASSLPGYNQPQHFGDGTRLSIL.